This T cell receptor beta chain emerged from a study of blood T cell repertoires in COVID-19. Study overall: T cells, B-cell-depleted T cells, or PBMCs provided the cDNA or gDNA that served as material.

CDR3 length equals 15 residues. Germline-derived CDR1 and CDR2 are MNHNS and SASEGT. V lost 2 bases, J lost 3 bases, and 14 bases lay in between. Per the authors' pipeline: Amplification with reference gene primers provided the estimates of nucleated cell counts. Produced via immunoSEQ multiplex PCR; TCRdb's table is partial and in-frame only. V and J calls and clone size are as listed in that table; D and trimming were resolved from the DNA. This sample has 200,000 to 250,000 clones, with approximately 80% found just once. The receptor's source is a woman over 75 with acute or convalescent COVID-19. V and J are TRBV6-1 and TRBJ2-7; D perhaps matches TRBD2 (5 bases). Sequenced material: peripheral blood. In DNA form, the CDR3 reads TGTGCCAGCAGTGAATTGGAGGTTTTGAACTACGAGCAGTACTTC. This encodes CASSELEVLNYEQYF.